Shown below are 18 T cell receptor beta chains from a single sample sequenced in a study of shared clonotypes between healthy human individuals. The method was immunoSEQ multiplex PCR; TCRdb's version includes in-frame clones alone and lacks a portion of them. Of about 2.3 million clones listed, 85% to 95% are singletons. The material sequenced was naive CD4+ T cells from PBMCs. Noted subset: CD45RA+ positively selected. Source of these receptors: a young man in good health. Some clones in this sample may be carry-over from other donors' samples.

V is TRBV5-1 and J is TRBJ2-1; TRBD1 matches at 12 bases. The CDR3 sequence is 14 residues long. Germline CDR1 and CDR2: SGHRS and YFSETQ. J was trimmed by 12 bases and V by 3 bases; bases with no gene match: 7. The CDR3 DNA sequence: TGCGCCAGCAGCTCGGGACAGGGGGCCGCCGCGCAGTTCTTC. As protein: CASSSGQGAAAQFF.

The V and J genes are TRBV5-1 and TRBJ1-1, with D possibly TRBD1 on 5 matching bases. Germline V gene data show CDR1 as SGHRS and CDR2 as YFSETQ. V was cut by 4 bases and J by 5 bases, with 12 bases left in between. CDR3 length: 13 amino acids. The CDR3 loop is CASSHAGITEAFF. Written as DNA, the CDR3 is TGCGCCAGCAGCCATGCAGGGATAACTGAAGCTTTCTTT.

This chain joins TRBV25-1 and TRBJ2-7; D unclear. V lost 4 bases, J lost 12 bases, and 16 bases lay in between. CDR3 length: 12 amino acids. Germline CDR1 and CDR2: MGHDK and SYGVNS. The CDR3 coding sequence is TGTGCCAGCAGTGCACCCAACAGAACACCGTACTTC. Translating it yields CASSAPNRTPYF.

The chain combines TRBV9 with TRBJ2-1; D is tentatively TRBD1 or TRBD2 (5 bases each). The CDR3 totals 16 residues. The V and J ends lost 4 bases and 0 bases respectively, with 14 bases between them. Germline CDR1 is SGDLS and CDR2 is YYNGEE. DNA of the CDR3: TGTGCCAGCAGCCCTCGGGGCAACCCCTCCTACAATGAGCAGTTCTTC. Translated, it gives CASSPRGNPSYNEQFF.

This clone was observed a single time. The chain joins TRBV19 to TRBJ1-6; D is ambiguous. The CDR3 consists of 12 residues. V gave up 3 bases and J gave up 6 bases, with 3 bases separating them. Germline CDR1 LNHDA, CDR2 SQIVND (reference sequence). The chain's CDR3 is CASSIGNSPLHF. The DNA of the CDR3 is TGTGCCAGTAGTATCGGTAATTCACCCCTCCACTTT. Variable domain in full (rest from reference TRBV19 and TRBJ1-6): DGGITQSPKYLFRKEGQNVTLSCEQNLNHDAMYWYRQDPGQGLRLIYYSQIVNDFQKGDIAEGYSVSREKKESFPLTVTSAQKNPTAFYLCASSIGNSPLHFGNGTRLTVT.

V usage is TRBV6-1 and J usage is TRBJ1-2, with D perhaps matching TRBD1 (6 bases). The V end lost 4 bases, the J end lost 2 bases, and 14 bases lay between the germline ends. Germline values: CDR1 MNHNS, CDR2 SASEGT. The CDR3 length is 15 residues. CDR3 amino acids: CASSVQGGGNYGYTF. CDR3 in DNA: TGTGCCAGCAGTGTCCAGGGTGGGGGCAACTATGGCTACACCTTC.

On this clone itself: At the DNA level, this CDR3 is encoded by other sequences in the same sample as well. The chain is built from TRBV5-1 and TRBJ2-5; the D gene is possibly TRBD2 (7 bases). The V end was cut by 2 bases, the J end by 3 bases, with 11 bases between. Germline-derived CDR1 and CDR2 are SGHRS and YFSETQ. The CDR3 totals 14 residues. CDR3 sequence reads: CASSFTGREETQYF. The CDR3 nucleotides read TGCGCCAGCAGCTTCACAGGGAGGGAAGAGACCCAGTACTTC.

The rearrangement uses TRBV28 and TRBJ2-7; a weak D match, TRBD2 (6 bases). The CDR3 length is 17 residues. Germline CDR1 and CDR2: MDHEN and SYDVKM. V was shortened by 6 bases and J by 0 bases, with 21 bases between the two germline ends. The CDR3 nucleotides read TGTGCCAGCAGCCTAAGCGTAACTAGCTCAACCTCCTACGAGCAGTACTTC. It encodes CASSLSVTSSTSYEQYF.

The table lists this clone with a count of one. The chain employs TRBV6-6 and TRBJ1-1; D remains unclear. The germline V gene has CDR1 MNHNY and CDR2 SVGAGI (reference sequence). This CDR3 contains 12 residues. The V end was cut by 6 bases, the J end by 9 bases, with 14 bases between. The CDR3 is CASSLRWEQAFF. DNA of the CDR3: TGTGCCAGCAGCTTACGATGGGAACAAGCTTTCTTT.

The V call is TRBV2, the J call TRBJ2-2, with TRBD1 matching 9 bases. CDR1 is SNHLY and CDR2 is FYNNEI in the germline V gene. The CDR3 consists of 15 residues. V lost 7 bases and J lost 2; bases outside the gene matches: 5. CDR3 in DNA: TGTGCCAGCACCGGGACAGGGCGAAACACCGGGGAGCTGTTTTTT. It translates to CASTGTGRNTGELFF.

V gene TRBV27 combines with J gene TRBJ2-5; D perhaps matches TRBD2 (6 bases). Germline V lookup: CDR1 MNHEY, CDR2 SMNVEV (reference sequence). Trimming pared 3 bases from V and 5 bases from J, leaving 13 bases between. The CDR3 totals 14 residues. The chain's CDR3 is CASSLGGIKETQYF. In DNA, the CDR3 is TGTGCCAGCAGTTTGGGGGGAATCAAGGAGACCCAGTACTTC.

The chain uses TRBV19 and TRBJ1-2; D unclear. Germline CDR1 is LNHDA and CDR2 is SQIVND (reference sequence). CDR3 length: 13 residues. V gave up 3 bases and J gave up 3 bases, with 8 bases separating them. CDR3 DNA sequence: TGTGCCAGTAGTATGGACCGAGACTATGGCTACACCTTC. This codes for CASSMDRDYGYTF.

The genes are TRBV6-5 and TRBJ2-5; TRBD1 agrees at 9 bases. The CDR3 is made up of 14 amino acids. V shed 7 bases and J 1 base; nucleotides not matched to a gene: 4. CDR1 and CDR2 (germline): MNHEY, SVGAGI. The CDR3: CASKWDRVQETQYF. CDR3 in DNA: TGTGCCAGCAAGTGGGACAGGGTCCAAGAGACCCAGTACTTC.

V and J are TRBV11-2 and TRBJ1-5, with 7 nucleotides matching TRBD1. The CDR3 extends over 14 amino acids. Germline trimming cut 3 bases from V and 8 bases from J; bases unmatched to any gene: 7. Germline V gene data show CDR1 as SGHAT and CDR2 as FQNNGV. CDR3 loop: CASSLTGLTEPQHF. As DNA, the CDR3 is TGTGCCAGCAGCTTGACAGGGTTGACTGAGCCCCAGCATTTT.

The CDR3 is CASSPTPNSPLHF. CDR3 DNA: TGTGCCAGCAGCCCGACCCCTAATTCACCCCTCCACTTT. The J gene is TRBJ1-6, the V gene TRBV9; D is ambiguous. V lost 4 bases and J 6 bases, leaving 8 bases between the germline ends. The CDR3 has 13 amino acids. From germline, CDR1 is SGDLS and CDR2 YYNGEE. The whole variable domain, filled in from reference TRBV9 and TRBJ1-6, reads DSGVTQTPKHLITATGQRVTLRCSPRSGDLSVYWYQQSLDQGLQFLIQYYNGEERAKGNILERFSAQQFPDLHSELNLSSLELGDSALYFCASSPTPNSPLHFGNGTRLTVT.

The chain joins TRBV27 to TRBJ2-3, with 7 bases matching TRBD2. The CDR3 covers 16 residues. V gave up 6 bases and J gave up 3 bases; unmatched junction bases: 12. CDR1 MNHEY and CDR2 SMNVEV come from the germline V gene (reference sequence). CDR3 region: CASRPLERGTTDTQYF. DNA of the CDR3: TGTGCCAGCAGACCCCTCGAGCGGGGAACGACAGATACGCAGTATTTT.

The V call is TRBV6-1, the J call TRBJ2-2; 7 nucleotides match TRBD2. Germline CDR1 is MNHNS and CDR2 is SASEGT. V dropped 0 bases and J dropped 6; count of bases not matched to a gene: 7. CDR3 length equals 16 residues. This chain's CDR3 is CASSEAAAGRAGELFF. The CDR3 bases are TGTGCCAGCAGTGAAGCGGCAGCGGGAAGGGCCGGGGAGCTGTTTTTT.

This rearrangement joins TRBV25-1 to TRBJ2-3; 8 nucleotides match TRBD2. This CDR3 is built from 15 residues. V gave up 4 bases and J gave up 3 bases; unmatched junction bases: 6. CDR1 is MGHDK and CDR2 is SYGVNS in the germline V gene. DNA of the CDR3: TGTGCCAGCAGTGGAAGCGGGAGTTCGACAGATACGCAGTATTTT. Amino acids: CASSGSGSSTDTQYF.